This T cell receptor beta chain appears in the sequencing data of a study of blood T cell repertoires in COVID-19. Looking at the study overall: From T cells, B-cell-depleted T cells, or PBMCs came the material, which was cDNA or gDNA.

J was trimmed by 2 bases and V by 5 bases; bases with no gene match: 10. There are 16 residues in the CDR3. In germline, CDR1 is SGHVS, CDR2 FQNEAQ. Clones were sequenced by immunoSEQ multiplex PCR, and TCRdb holds only the in-frame ones, with some missing. There are more than 120,000 clones in the sample; about 92% occur only once, and about 1.5% lies in the top ten. This clonotype was obtained from a human donor in a cohort sampled during active COVID-19. The sample was peripheral blood. The chain employs TRBV7-8 and TRBJ2-5; TRBD2 matches at 8 bases. The CDR3 nucleotides are TGTGCCAGCAGCCCGAGGAGGGTAGCGGGGCAAGAGACCCAGTACTTC. As protein: CASSPRRVAGQETQYF.